This T cell receptor beta chain derives from a study of PD-1 blockade in classical Hodgkin lymphoma. With no exception, relapse followed autologous stem cell transplantation in all patients, and brentuximab vedotin exposure varied. Germline trimming cut 7 bases from V and 3 bases from J; bases unmatched to any gene: 12. This CDR3 contains 15 residues. Per germline, CDR1 MNHEY and CDR2 SVGAGI. Generated by immunoSEQ multiplex PCR, the TCRdb table keeps only in-frame clones and is missing some. The table records 35,000 to 50,000 clones, roughly 70% of them present only once. This receptor was identified in a human donor with classical Hodgkin lymphoma. This specimen was peripheral blood mononuclear cells (PBMCs), taken before the second cycle of nivolumab. The rearrangement links TRBV6-5 to TRBJ2-7; 7 positions agree with TRBD2. In DNA form, the CDR3 reads TGTGCCAGCACTCTATCCCGGGGACTACACTACGAGCAGTACTTC. Translation gives CASTLSRGLHYEQYF.